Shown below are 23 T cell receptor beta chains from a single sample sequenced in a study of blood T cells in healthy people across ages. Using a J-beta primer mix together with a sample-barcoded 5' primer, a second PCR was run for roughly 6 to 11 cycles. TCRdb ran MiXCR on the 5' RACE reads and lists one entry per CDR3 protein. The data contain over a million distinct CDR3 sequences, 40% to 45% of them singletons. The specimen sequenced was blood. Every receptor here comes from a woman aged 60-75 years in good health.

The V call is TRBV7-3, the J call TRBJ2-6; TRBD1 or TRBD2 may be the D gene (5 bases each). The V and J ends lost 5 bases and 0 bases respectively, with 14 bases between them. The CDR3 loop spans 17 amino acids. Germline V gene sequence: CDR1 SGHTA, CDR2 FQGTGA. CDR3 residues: CASSPGTQFSGANVLTF. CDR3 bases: TGTGCCAGCAGCCCCGGGACGCAGTTCTCTGGGGCCAACGTCCTGACTTTC.

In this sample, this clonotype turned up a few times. The CDR3 nucleotides are TGCAGTGCTACACCTAGCAACGGTGAGCAGTTCTTC. This sequence encodes CSATPSNGEQFF. The chain carries TRBV20-1 and TRBJ2-1; D might be TRBD2 (5 bases). The CDR3 covers 12 residues. Germline V lookup: CDR1 DFQATT, CDR2 SNEGSKA (reference sequence). V was trimmed by 4 bases and J by 9 bases, leaving 13 bases between them.

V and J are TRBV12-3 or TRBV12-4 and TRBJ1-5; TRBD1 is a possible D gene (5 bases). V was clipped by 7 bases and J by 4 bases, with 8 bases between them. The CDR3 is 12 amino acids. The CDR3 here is CASTQGNQPQHF. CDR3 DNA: TGTGCCAGCACCCAGGGAAATCAGCCCCAGCATTTT.

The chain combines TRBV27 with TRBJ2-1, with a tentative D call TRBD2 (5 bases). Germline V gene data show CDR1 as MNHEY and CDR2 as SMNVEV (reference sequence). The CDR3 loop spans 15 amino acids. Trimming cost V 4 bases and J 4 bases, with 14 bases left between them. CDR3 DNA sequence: TGTGCCAGCAGTTGGGAGCCCCCTCCATACAATGAGCAGTTCTTC. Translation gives CASSWEPPPYNEQFF.

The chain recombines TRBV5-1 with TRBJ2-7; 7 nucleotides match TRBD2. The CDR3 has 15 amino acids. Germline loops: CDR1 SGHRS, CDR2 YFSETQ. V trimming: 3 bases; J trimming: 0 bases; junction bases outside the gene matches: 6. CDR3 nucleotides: TGCGCCAGCAGCTCCGAGGGACTACCCTCCTACGAGCAGTACTTC. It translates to CASSSEGLPSYEQYF. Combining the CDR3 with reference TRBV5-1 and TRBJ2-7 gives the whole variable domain KAGVTQTPRYLIKTRGQQVTLSCSPISGHRSVSWYQQTPGQGLQFLFEYFSETQRNKGNFPGRFSGRQFSNSRSEMNVSTLELGDSALYLCASSSEGLPSYEQYFGPGTRLTVT.

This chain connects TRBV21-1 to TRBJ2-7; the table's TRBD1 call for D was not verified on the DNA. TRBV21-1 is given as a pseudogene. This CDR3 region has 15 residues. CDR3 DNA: TGTGCCAGCAGCCTCCGGGACAGGGGTGAATACGAGCAGTACTTC. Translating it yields CASSLRDRGEYEQYF.

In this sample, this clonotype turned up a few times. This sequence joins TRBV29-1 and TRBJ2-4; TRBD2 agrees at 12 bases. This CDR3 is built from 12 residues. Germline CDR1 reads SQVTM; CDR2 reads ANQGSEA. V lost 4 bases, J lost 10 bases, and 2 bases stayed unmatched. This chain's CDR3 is CSVVGTSGIQYF. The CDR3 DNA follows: TGCAGCGTTGTAGGGACTAGCGGGATTCAGTACTTC.

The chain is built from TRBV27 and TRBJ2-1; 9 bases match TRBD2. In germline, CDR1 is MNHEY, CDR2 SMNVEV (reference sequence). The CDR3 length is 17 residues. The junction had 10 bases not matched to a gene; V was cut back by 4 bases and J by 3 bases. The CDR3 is CASSSQRSGRHYNEQFF. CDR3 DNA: TGTGCCAGCAGTTCCCAGCGAAGCGGGAGGCACTACAATGAGCAGTTCTTC.

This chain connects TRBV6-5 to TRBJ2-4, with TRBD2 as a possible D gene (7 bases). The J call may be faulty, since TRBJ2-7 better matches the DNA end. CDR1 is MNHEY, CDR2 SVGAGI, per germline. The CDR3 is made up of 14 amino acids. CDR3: CASSNGGGAYEQYF. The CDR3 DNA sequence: TGTGCCAGCAGCAACGGAGGGGGGGCCTACGAGCAGTACTTC.

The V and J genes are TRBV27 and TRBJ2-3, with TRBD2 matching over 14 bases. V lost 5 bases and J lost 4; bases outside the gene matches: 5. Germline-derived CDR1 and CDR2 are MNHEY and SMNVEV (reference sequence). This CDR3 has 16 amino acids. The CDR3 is CASSHRTSGRSDTQYF. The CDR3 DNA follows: TGTGCCAGCAGTCACCGGACTAGCGGGAGGTCAGATACGCAGTATTTT.

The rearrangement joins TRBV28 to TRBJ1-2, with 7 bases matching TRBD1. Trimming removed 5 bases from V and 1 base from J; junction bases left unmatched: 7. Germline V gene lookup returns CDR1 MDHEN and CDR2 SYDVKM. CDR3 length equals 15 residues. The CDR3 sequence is CASSARQGNNYGYTF. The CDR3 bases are TGTGCCAGCAGTGCCCGACAGGGAAATAACTATGGCTACACCTTC.

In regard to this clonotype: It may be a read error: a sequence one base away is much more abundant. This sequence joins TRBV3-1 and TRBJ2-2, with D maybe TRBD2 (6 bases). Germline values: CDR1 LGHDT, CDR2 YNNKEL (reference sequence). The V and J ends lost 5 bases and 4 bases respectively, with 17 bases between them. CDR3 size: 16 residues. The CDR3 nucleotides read TGTGCCAGCAGCGATCAAGCGGGTAGGCGCACCGGGGAGCTGTTTTTT. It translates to CASSDQAGRRTGELFF. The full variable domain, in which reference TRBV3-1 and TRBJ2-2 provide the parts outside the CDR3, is DTAVSQTPKYLVTQMGNDKSIKCEQNLGHDTMYWYKQDSKKFLKIMFSYNNKELIINETVPNRFSPKSPDKAHLNLHINSLELGDSAVYFCASSDQAGRRTGELFFGEGSRLTVL.

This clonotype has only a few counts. The CDR3 DNA is TGTGCCATCAGTGGGAGGACTAGCGGGAATTACGAGCAGTACTTC. Translation: CAISGRTSGNYEQYF. The gene calls are TRBV10-3 and TRBJ2-7; TRBD2 aligns across 12 bases. The CDR3 has 15 residues. Germline-derived CDR1 and CDR2 are ENHRY and SYGVKD. With 4 bases clipped from V and 4 bases from J, the junction kept 5 bases outside the gene matches.

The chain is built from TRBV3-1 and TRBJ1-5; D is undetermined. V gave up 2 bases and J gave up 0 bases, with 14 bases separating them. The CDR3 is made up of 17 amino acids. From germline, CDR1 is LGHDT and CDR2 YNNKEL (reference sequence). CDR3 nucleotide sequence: TGTGCCAGCAGCCAAAGCTCAGGAACTTATAGCAATCAGCCCCAGCATTTT. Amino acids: CASSQSSGTYSNQPQHF.

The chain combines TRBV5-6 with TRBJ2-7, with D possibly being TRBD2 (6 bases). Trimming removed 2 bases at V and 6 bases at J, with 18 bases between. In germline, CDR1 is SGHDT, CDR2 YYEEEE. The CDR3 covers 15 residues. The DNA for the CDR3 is TGTGCCAGCAGCTTAATGGGGAGGCTGCGAAGCGAGCAGTACTTC. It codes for CASSLMGRLRSEQYF.

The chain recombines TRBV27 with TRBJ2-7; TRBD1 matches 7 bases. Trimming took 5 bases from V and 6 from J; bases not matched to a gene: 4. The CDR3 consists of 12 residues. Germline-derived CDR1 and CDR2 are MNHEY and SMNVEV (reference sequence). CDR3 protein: CASSHRGGEQYF. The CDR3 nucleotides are TGTGCCAGCAGTCACAGGGGTGGCGAGCAGTACTTC.

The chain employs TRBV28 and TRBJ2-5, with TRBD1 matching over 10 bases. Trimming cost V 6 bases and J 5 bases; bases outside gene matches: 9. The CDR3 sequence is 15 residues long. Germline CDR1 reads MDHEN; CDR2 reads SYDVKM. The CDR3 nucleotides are TGTGCCAGCAGCCCGGCGGGACAGGGGCATGAGACCCAGTACTTC. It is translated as CASSPAGQGHETQYF.

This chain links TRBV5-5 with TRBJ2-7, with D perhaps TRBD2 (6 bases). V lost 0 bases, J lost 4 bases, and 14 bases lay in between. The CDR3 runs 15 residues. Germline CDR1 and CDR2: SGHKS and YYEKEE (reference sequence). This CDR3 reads CASSLASTRSYEQYF. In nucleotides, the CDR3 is TGTGCCAGCAGCTTGGCCTCGACTAGATCATACGAGCAGTACTTC.

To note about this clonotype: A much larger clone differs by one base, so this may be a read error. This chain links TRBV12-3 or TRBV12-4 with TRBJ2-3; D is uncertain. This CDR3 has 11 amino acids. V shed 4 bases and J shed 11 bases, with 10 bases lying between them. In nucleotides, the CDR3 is TGTGCCAGCAGTTCCGCGGTTAGGCAGTATTTT. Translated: CASSSAVRQYF.

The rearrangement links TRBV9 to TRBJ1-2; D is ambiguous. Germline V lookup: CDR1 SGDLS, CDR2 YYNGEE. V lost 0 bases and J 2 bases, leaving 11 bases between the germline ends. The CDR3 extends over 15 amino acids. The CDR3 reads CASSVGGRSNYGYTF. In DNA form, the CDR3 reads TGTGCCAGCAGCGTAGGGGGTCGATCCAACTATGGCTACACCTTC. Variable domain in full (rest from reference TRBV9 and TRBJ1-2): DSGVTQTPKHLITATGQRVTLRCSPRSGDLSVYWYQQSLDQGLQFLIQYYNGEERAKGNILERFSAQQFPDLHSELNLSSLELGDSALYFCASSVGGRSNYGYTFGSGTRLTVV.

The CDR3 sequence: CASTRLAGGTDTQYF. CDR3 coding DNA: TGTGCCAGCACCAGACTAGCGGGGGGGACAGATACGCAGTATTTT. The rearrangement joins TRBV12-3 or TRBV12-4 to TRBJ2-3; 14 nucleotides agree with TRBD2. With 7 bases clipped from V and 3 bases from J, the junction kept 3 bases outside the gene matches. This CDR3 is 15 amino acids long.

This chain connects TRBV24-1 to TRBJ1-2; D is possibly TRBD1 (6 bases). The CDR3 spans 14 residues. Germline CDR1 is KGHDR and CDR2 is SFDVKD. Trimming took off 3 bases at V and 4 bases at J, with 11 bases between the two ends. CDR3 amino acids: CATSDTGTTYGYTF. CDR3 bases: TGTGCCACCAGTGATACCGGGACAACCTATGGCTACACCTTC.

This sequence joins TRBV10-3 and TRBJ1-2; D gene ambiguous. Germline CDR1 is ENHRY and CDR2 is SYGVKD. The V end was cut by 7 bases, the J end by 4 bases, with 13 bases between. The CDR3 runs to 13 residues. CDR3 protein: CAITREETYGYTF. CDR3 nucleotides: TGTGCCATCACCCGGGAGGAGACCTATGGCTACACCTTC.